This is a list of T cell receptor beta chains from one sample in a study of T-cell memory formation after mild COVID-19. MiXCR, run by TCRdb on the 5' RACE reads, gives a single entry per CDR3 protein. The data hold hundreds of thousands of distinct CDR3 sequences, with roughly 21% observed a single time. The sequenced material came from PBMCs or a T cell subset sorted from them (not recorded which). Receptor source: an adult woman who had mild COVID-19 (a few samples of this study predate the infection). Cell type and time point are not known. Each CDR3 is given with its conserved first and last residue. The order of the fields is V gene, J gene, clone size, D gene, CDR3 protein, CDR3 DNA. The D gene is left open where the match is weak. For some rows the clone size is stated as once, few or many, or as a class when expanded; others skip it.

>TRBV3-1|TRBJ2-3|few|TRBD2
CASSLAGRPSTDTQYF
TGTGCCAGCAGCCTCGCCGGGAGGCCTAGCACAGATACGCAGTATTTT
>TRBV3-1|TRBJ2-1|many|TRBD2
CASSQGLAGDPEQFF
TGTGCCAGCAGCCAGGGACTAGCGGGGGACCCTGAGCAGTTCTTC
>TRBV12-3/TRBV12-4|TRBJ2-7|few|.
CASSLAASRTSYEQYF
TGTGCCAGCAGTTTAGCGGCGAGCAGGACATCCTACGAGCAGTACTTC
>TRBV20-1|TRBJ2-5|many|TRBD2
CSALAGGNRVSQYF
TGCAGTGCACTAGCGGGGGGTAATAGAGTTAGCCAGTACTTC
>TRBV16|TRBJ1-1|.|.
CASSQSQGQRKAFF
TGTGCCAGCAGCCAATCTCAGGGGCAAAGAAAAGCTTTCTTT
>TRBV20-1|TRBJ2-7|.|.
CSAVGSEWGPSSYEQYF
TGCAGTGCGGTAGGGAGTGAATGGGGCCCCAGCTCCTACGAGCAGTACTTC
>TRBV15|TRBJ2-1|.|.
CATSPGLLNEQFF
TGTGCCACCAGCCCGGGACTCCTCAATGAGCAGTTCTTC
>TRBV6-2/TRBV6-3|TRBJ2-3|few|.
CASRRFSTDTQYF
TGTGCCAGCAGAAGATTTAGCACAGATACGCAGTATTTT
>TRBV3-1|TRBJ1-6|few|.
CASSGRYNSPLHF
TGTGCCAGCAGCGGACGTTATAATTCACCCCTCCACTTT
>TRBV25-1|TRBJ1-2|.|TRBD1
CASSEWDSPGRYTF
TGTGCCAGCAGTGAATGGGACAGCCCAGGACGCTACACCTTC
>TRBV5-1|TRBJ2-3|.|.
CASSSTRTLTTDTQYF
TGCGCCAGCAGCTCGACCAGGACCCTAACGACAGATACGCAGTATTTT
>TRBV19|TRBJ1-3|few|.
CASTLDLTTGNTIYF
TGTGCCAGTACCCTGGACCTTACGACTGGAAACACCATATATTTT
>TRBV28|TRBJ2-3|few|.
CASSSLQGITDTQYF
TGTGCCAGCAGTTCACTTCAGGGTATTACAGATACGCAGTATTTT
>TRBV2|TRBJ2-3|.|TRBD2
CASSVRTSGGSQYF
TGTGCCAGCAGTGTCCGGACTAGCGGGGGCTCGCAGTATTTT
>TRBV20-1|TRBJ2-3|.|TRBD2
CSGLTSGRGADTQYF
TGCAGTGGCTTGACTAGCGGGAGGGGGGCAGATACGCAGTATTTT
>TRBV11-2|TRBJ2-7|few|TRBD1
CASSKPGQGTYEQYF
TGTGCCAGCAGTAAACCGGGACAGGGAACGTACGAGCAGTACTTC
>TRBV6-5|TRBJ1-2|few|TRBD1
CASSRDRDVNYGYTF
TGTGCCAGCAGTCGGGACAGAGACGTAAACTATGGCTACACCTTC
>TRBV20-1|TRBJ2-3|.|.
CSGWVSTDTQYF
TGCAGTGGTTGGGTTAGCACAGATACGCAGTATTTT
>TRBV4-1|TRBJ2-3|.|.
CASSQAASTDTQYF
TGCGCCAGCAGCCAAGCAGCTAGCACAGATACGCAGTATTTT
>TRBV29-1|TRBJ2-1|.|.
CSVFLQGGELLYNEQFF
TGCAGCGTTTTTTTGCAGGGCGGGGAGCTCCTCTACAATGAGCAGTTCTTC
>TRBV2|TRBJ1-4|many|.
CASRIPGREGEKLFF
TGTGCCAGCAGGATCCCAGGGAGAGAGGGTGAAAAACTGTTTTTT
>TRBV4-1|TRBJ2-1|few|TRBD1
CASSLSSTGGSNEQFF
TGCGCCAGCAGCCTGAGTAGTACAGGGGGATCGAATGAGCAGTTCTTC
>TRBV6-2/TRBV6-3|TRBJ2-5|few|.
CASSGWETQYF
TGTGCCAGCAGTGGATGGGAGACCCAGTACTTC
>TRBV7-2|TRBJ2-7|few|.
CASSLGVGTEQYF
TGTGCCAGCAGCTTAGGGGTTGGGACTGAACAGTACTTC
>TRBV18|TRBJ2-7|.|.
CASSPPRRNSREQYF
TGTGCCAGCTCACCACCGAGACGGAACTCGAGGGAGCAGTACTTC
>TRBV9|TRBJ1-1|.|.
CASSVVGGTTEAFF
TGTGCCAGCAGCGTAGTCGGCGGGACCACTGAAGCTTTCTTT
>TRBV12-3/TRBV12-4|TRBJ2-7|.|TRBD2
CASSPLAGGAEQYF
TGTGCCAGCAGTCCTCTAGCGGGAGGGGCCGAGCAGTACTTC
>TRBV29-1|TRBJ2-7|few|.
CSVSGRLIYEQYF
TGCAGCGTTAGTGGTCGACTAATCTACGAGCAGTACTTC
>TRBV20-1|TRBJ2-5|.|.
CSVLRDFKETQYF
TGCAGTGTTCTCCGGGACTTCAAAGAGACCCAGTACTTC
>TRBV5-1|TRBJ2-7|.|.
CASSLGPRDSSYEQYF
TGCGCCAGCAGCCTGGGACCTCGGGATAGCTCCTACGAGCAGTACTTC
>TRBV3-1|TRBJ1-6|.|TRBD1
CASSQERGTGTSSPLHF
TGTGCCAGCAGCCAAGAAAGGGGGACAGGGACGAGTTCACCCCTCCACTTT
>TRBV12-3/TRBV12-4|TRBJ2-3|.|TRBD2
CASSRGTSGDADTQYF
TGTGCCAGCAGTCGAGGGACTAGCGGGGACGCAGATACGCAGTATTTT
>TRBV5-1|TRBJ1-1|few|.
CASSLVWGNTEAFF
TGCGCCAGCAGCTTGGTTTGGGGGAACACTGAAGCTTTCTTT
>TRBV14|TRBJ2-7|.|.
CASSQVGPNQYF
TGTGCCAGCAGCCAAGTGGGCCCTAATCAGTACTTC
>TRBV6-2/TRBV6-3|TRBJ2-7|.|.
CASSPPAGTVNYEQYF
TGTGCCAGCAGTCCCCCCGCGGGGACGGTTAACTACGAGCAGTACTTC
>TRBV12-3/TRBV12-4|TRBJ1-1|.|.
CASSLVGGGAFF
TGTGCCAGCAGTTTAGTAGGCGGGGGAGCTTTCTTT
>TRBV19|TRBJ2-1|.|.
CASRIDFASYNEQFF
TGTGCCAGCCGGATCGACTTCGCCTCCTACAATGAGCAGTTCTTC
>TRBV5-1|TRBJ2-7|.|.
CASSSRNYEQYF
TGCGCCAGCAGCTCCCGTAACTACGAGCAGTACTTC
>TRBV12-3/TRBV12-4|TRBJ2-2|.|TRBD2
CASSTERDRLTSGDTGELFF
TGTGCCAGCAGTACCGAACGGGACAGACTGACTAGCGGGGACACCGGGGAGCTGTTTTTT
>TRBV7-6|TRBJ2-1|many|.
CASSLGRGDWNNEQFF
TGTGCCAGCAGCCTAGGCAGGGGCGATTGGAACAATGAGCAGTTCTTC
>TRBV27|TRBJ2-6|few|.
CASSSFGQTSSGANVLTF
TGTGCCAGCAGTTCTTTCGGACAGACCAGCTCTGGGGCCAACGTCCTGACTTTC
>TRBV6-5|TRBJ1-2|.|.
CASSFSGDASGYTF
TGTGCCAGCAGTTTTTCCGGGGACGCAAGCGGCTACACCTTC
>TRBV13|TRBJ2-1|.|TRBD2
CASSENLAGGYNEQFF
TGTGCCAGCAGCGAGAACCTAGCGGGGGGTTACAATGAGCAGTTCTTC
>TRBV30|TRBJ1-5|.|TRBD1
CAWSIGGTPNQPQHF
TGTGCCTGGAGTATAGGGGGCACCCCCAATCAGCCCCAGCATTTT
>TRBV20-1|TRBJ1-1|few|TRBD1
CSEPGQTNTEAFF
TGCAGTGAGCCGGGACAGACGAACACTGAAGCTTTCTTT
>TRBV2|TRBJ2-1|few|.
CASSEGSGEQFF
TGTGCCAGCAGTGAAGGTAGCGGAGAGCAGTTCTTC
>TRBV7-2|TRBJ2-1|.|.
CASSLAANYNEQFF
TGTGCCAGCAGCTTAGCGGCCAACTACAATGAGCAGTTCTTC
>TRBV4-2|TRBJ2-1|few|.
CASSHRANPQEQFF
TGTGCCAGCAGCCATCGGGCTAACCCTCAGGAGCAGTTCTTC
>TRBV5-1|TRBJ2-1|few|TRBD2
CASSLDFAGGTEQFF
TGCGCCAGCAGCTTGGATTTCGCGGGGGGGACTGAGCAGTTCTTC
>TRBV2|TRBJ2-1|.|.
CASKVIAIKEQFF
TGTGCCAGCAAAGTGATAGCGATAAAGGAGCAGTTCTTC
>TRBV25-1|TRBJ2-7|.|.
CASSDGGISYEQYF
TGTGCCAGCAGTGACGGGGGTATCTCCTACGAGCAGTACTTC
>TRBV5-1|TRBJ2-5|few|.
CASSFAGPQVEETQYF
TGCGCCAGCAGCTTTGCGGGGCCGCAGGTAGAAGAGACCCAGTACTTC
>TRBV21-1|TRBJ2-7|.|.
CASSKRGTQAYEQYF
TGTGCCAGCAGCAAAAGGGGGACTCAAGCCTACGAGCAGTACTTC
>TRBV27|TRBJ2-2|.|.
CASCYSNTRELFF
TGTGCCAGCTGCTACAGCAATACCAGGGAGCTGTTTTTT
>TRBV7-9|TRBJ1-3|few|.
CASSYDKSSGNTIYF
TGTGCCAGCAGCTATGACAAGAGCTCTGGAAACACCATATATTTT
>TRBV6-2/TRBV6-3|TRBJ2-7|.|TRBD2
CASSPLKRDAEQYF
TGTGCCAGCAGTCCACTAAAGCGGGATGCCGAGCAGTACTTC
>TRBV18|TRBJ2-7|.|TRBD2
CASSPPGLPVYEQYF
TGTGCCAGCTCACCACCGGGACTACCGGTTTACGAGCAGTACTTC
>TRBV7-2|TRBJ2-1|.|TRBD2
CASSFSLAGSSYNEQFF
TGTGCCAGCAGCTTTTCCCTAGCGGGATCCTCCTACAATGAGCAGTTCTTC